The T cell receptor beta chain under discussion was sequenced for a study of cytomegalovirus exposure and HLA in healthy donors. The CDR3 runs 15 residues. V was pared by 0 bases and J by 6 bases, with 8 bases of the junction left unmatched. Germline lookup yields CDR1 SGHDT and CDR2 YYEEEE. Worth noting for this clone: The antigen remains unidentified.

PCR was performed using 60 Vbeta and 13 Jbeta primers. Clones were read by immunoSEQ multiplex PCR, and TCRdb kept only the in-frame ones, dropping some. The sample shows about 180,000 clones, roughly 80% of them seen only once. Regarding the study as a whole: The study found most TCR sequences rare, yet found some public TCRs in many donors.

This chain uses TRBV5-6 with TRBJ2-7, with 8 nucleotides matching TRBD2. The source is a male donor in good health and CMV-seronegative. Sequencing was carried out using PBMCs. The CDR3 loop is CASSLGTGGPGEQYF. The CDR3 nucleotides are TGTGCCAGCAGCTTGGGGACGGGGGGGCCTGGCGAGCAGTACTTC.